Each of the 7 T cell receptor beta chains below was sequenced from the same sample in a study of early T cells in non-severe SARS-CoV-2 infection. Each CDR3 protein gets one entry after TCRdb re-called the 5' RACE reads with MiXCR. The table has roughly 34,000 distinct CDR3 sequences, around 7% seen once. The specimen comprised whole blood, sampled at baseline. These receptors were obtained from an adult who was a healthcare worker with PCR-confirmed SARS-CoV-2 infection or an uninfected control (not recorded which).

This chain links TRBV20-1 with TRBJ2-2; D is unclear. The CDR3 has 12 amino acids. V lost 2 bases, J lost 3 bases, and 4 bases lay in between. Germline CDR1 reads DFQATT; CDR2 reads SNEGSKA (reference sequence). The CDR3 nucleotides are TGCAGTGCTAGACAGTACACCGGGGAGCTGTTTTTT. This codes for CSARQYTGELFF.

This clonotype has a handful of counts. The chain is built from TRBV7-2 and TRBJ2-1, with 11 bases identical to TRBD2. V dropped 5 bases and J dropped 3; count of bases not matched to a gene: 12. Germline V lookup: CDR1 SGHTA, CDR2 FQGNSA. The CDR3 is 18 residues long. The CDR3 reads CASSPRLAGSGSYNEQFF. CDR3 nucleotides: TGTGCCAGCAGCCCCCGACTAGCGGGAAGCGGGAGCTACAATGAGCAGTTCTTC. The variable domain in full, with the rest retrieved from reference TRBV7-2 and TRBJ2-1, is GAGVSQSPSNKVTEKGKDVELRCDPISGHTALYWYRQSLGQGLEFLIYFQGNSAPDKSGLPSDRFSAERTGGSVSTLTIQRTQQEDSAVYLCASSPRLAGSGSYNEQFFGPGTRLTVL.

This clonotype was seen ten or more times. The chain recombines TRBV20-1 with TRBJ2-5, with D perhaps matching TRBD2 (5 bases). V lost 2 bases, J lost 1 base, and 11 bases lay in between. The CDR3 runs to 14 residues. Germline lookup yields CDR1 DFQATT and CDR2 SNEGSKA (reference sequence). CDR3 bases: TGCAGTGCTAGACGAGGGATCACCCAAGAGACCCAGTACTTC. Protein sequence: CSARRGITQETQYF.

This clonotype was observed at least ten times. V usage is TRBV10-3 and J usage is TRBJ2-7; TRBD2 matches at 11 bases. Germline V gene data show CDR1 as ENHRY and CDR2 as SYGVKD. V trimming: 10 bases; J trimming: 2 bases; junction bases outside the gene matches: 13. The CDR3 loop spans 16 amino acids. The CDR3 nucleotides are TGTGCCACCTTACAGGGAATTAGCGGGAGGGCCTACGAGCAGTACTTC. This codes for CATLQGISGRAYEQYF.

This clonotype turned up a few times. This chain links TRBV28 with TRBJ2-7; 11 bases agree with TRBD2. The trim removed 4 bases at V and 2 bases at J, leaving 7 bases unmatched. Per the germline V gene, CDR1 is MDHEN and CDR2 is SYDVKM. The CDR3 runs to 16 residues. DNA for the CDR3: TGTGCCAGCAGTTCCTGGACTAGCGGGCTTCCCTACGAGCAGTACTTC. It specifies CASSSWTSGLPYEQYF.

This clonotype occurred a few times. The rearrangement links TRBV14 to TRBJ1-6; TRBD1 matches 10 bases. Trimming cost V 4 bases and J 6 bases; bases outside gene matches: 6. From germline, CDR1 is SGHDN and CDR2 FVKESK. This CDR3 spans 16 amino acids. The CDR3, as DNA: TGTGCCAGCAGCCTTTCCGGGACAGGGGCTAATTCACCCCTCCACTTT. The encoded protein is CASSLSGTGANSPLHF.

The chain combines TRBV7-9 with TRBJ2-2; no reliable D call. From germline, CDR1 is SEHNR and CDR2 FQNEAQ (reference sequence). CDR3 length equals 14 residues. The V gene lost 2 bases and the J gene lost 6 bases, with 10 bases spanning the gap. CDR3 protein: CASSLIPSAGELFF. CDR3 DNA sequence: TGTGCCAGCAGCTTAATCCCCTCCGCCGGGGAGCTGTTTTTT.